The rows below give T cell receptor beta chains drawn from one sample of a study of shared clonotypes between healthy human individuals. Profiled with immunoSEQ multiplex PCR; TCRdb holds only in-frame clones, not every one. The sample has approximately 2,000,000 clones; roughly 92% are singletons. The sample was naive CD4+ T cells from PBMCs. These receptors originate from a man younger than 30 in good health. Some clones in this sample may be carry-over from other donors' samples. The CDR3 runs from the conserved cysteine through the conserved F or W. The order of the fields is D gene, J gene, clone size, V gene, CDR3 protein, CDR3 DNA. D genes are given only for firm matches. Rows may omit the clone size; those that give it use once, few, many or a size class.

- TRBJ1-4 - TRBV27 CASSSTWAEKLFF TGTGCCAGCAGTTCGACCTGGGCTGAAAAACTGTTTTTT
TRBD1 TRBJ2-4 few TRBV6-1 CATHRTGGAKNIQYF TGTGCCACTCATCGGACAGGGGGAGCCAAAAACATTCAGTACTTC
- TRBJ2-3 - TRBV19 CASSMLVRTDTQYF TGTGCCAGTAGTATGCTGGTTAGGACAGATACGCAGTATTTT
- TRBJ2-5 - TRBV11-3 CASSLGPQETQYF TGTGCCAGCAGCTTAGGACCACAGGAGACCCAGTACTTC
- TRBJ1-1 - TRBV5-1 CASSLNVGGVAEAFF TGCGCCAGCAGCTTGAATGTCGGAGGGGTGGCTGAAGCTTTCTTT
- TRBJ2-3 once TRBV30 CAWERALTDTQYF TGTGCCTGGGAAAGGGCGCTCACAGATACGCAGTATTTT
- TRBJ2-3 - TRBV5-5 CASSFVGSLADTQYF TGTGCCAGCAGCTTCGTCGGGAGTTTGGCAGATACGCAGTATTTT
TRBD1 TRBJ2-6 once TRBV28 CASSLDRGLGANVLTF TGTGCCAGCAGTTTAGACAGGGGGCTTGGGGCCAACGTCCTGACTTTC
TRBD1 TRBJ2-2 - TRBV18 CASSPWQGATANTGELFF TGTGCCAGCTCACCATGGCAGGGGGCCACAGCGAACACCGGGGAGCTGTTTTTT
TRBD1 TRBJ1-1 few TRBV5-1 CATSSTGKNTEAFF TGCGCCACCTCGTCGACAGGGAAGAACACTGAAGCTTTCTTT
- TRBJ1-5 - TRBV28 CASSLFSRYSNQPQHF TGTGCCAGCAGTTTATTTTCCAGATACAGCAATCAGCCCCAGCATTTT
- TRBJ2-5 once TRBV27 CASRPFQTRPQETQYF TGTGCCAGCCGCCCGTTCCAGACAAGACCCCAAGAGACCCAGTACTTC
TRBD2 TRBJ2-3 - TRBV7-3 CASSLLAGTADTQYF TGTGCCAGCAGCCTCCTAGCGGGAACGGCAGATACGCAGTATTTT
- TRBJ2-1 - TRBV18 CASSPTGPAGIDEQFF TGTGCCAGCTCACCTACAGGTCCTGCGGGTATTGATGAGCAGTTCTTC
- TRBJ1-2 - TRBV6-5 CASRNGGYYGYTF TGTGCCAGCCGAAACGGGGGTTACTATGGCTACACCTTC
TRBD2 TRBJ2-6 - TRBV7-2 CASSSRAGGPYGANVLTF TGTGCCAGCAGCTCCCGAGCGGGAGGGCCCTATGGGGCCAACGTCCTGACTTTC
- TRBJ1-5 - TRBV18 CASSPPGGPQHF TGTGCCAGCTCACCACCGGGGGGGCCCCAGCATTTT
- TRBJ2-7 few TRBV27 CASGRSRLVLEQYF TGTGCCAGCGGCCGTAGCCGATTGGTACTCGAGCAGTACTTC
TRBD1 TRBJ2-1 once TRBV4-1 CASSPRPGTGGLRDEQFF TGCGCCAGCAGCCCGCGTCCCGGGACAGGGGGGCTGCGGGATGAGCAGTTCTTC
TRBD1 TRBJ1-1 once TRBV7-2 CASSPDRGRTEAFF TGTGCCAGCAGCCCCGACAGGGGGCGGACTGAAGCTTTCTTT
TRBD1 TRBJ1-5 - TRBV4-1 CASSPKGQGVNQPQHF TGCGCCAGCAGCCCCAAGGGACAGGGGGTCAATCAGCCCCAGCATTTT